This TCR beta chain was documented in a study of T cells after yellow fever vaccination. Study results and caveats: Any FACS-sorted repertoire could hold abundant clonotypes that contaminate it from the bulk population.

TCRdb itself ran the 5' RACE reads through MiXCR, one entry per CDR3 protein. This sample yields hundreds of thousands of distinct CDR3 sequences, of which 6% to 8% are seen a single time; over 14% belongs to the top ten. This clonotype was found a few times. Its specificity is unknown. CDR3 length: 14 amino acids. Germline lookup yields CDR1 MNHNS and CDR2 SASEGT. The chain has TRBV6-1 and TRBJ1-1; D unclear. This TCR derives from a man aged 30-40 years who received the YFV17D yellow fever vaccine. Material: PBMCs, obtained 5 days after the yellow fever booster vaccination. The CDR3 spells CATAPGIEDTEAFF. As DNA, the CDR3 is TGTGCAACCGCTCCTGGGATTGAGGACACTGAAGCTTTCTTT.